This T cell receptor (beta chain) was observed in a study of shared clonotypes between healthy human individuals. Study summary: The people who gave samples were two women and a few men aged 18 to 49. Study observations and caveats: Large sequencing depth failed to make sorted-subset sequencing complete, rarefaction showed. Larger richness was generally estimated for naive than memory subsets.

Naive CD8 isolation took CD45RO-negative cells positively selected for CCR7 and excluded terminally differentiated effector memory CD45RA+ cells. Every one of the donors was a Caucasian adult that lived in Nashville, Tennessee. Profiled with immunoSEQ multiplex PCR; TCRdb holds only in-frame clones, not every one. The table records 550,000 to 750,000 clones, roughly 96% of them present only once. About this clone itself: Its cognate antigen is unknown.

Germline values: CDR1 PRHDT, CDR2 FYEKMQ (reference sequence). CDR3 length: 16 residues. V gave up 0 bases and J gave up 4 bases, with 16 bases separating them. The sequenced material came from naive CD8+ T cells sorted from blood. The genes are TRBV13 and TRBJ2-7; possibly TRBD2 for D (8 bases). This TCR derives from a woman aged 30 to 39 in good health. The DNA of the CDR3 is TGTGCCAGCAGCTTAGGGGGACTAGGGGGCTTATACGAGCAGTACTTC. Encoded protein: CASSLGGLGGLYEQYF.